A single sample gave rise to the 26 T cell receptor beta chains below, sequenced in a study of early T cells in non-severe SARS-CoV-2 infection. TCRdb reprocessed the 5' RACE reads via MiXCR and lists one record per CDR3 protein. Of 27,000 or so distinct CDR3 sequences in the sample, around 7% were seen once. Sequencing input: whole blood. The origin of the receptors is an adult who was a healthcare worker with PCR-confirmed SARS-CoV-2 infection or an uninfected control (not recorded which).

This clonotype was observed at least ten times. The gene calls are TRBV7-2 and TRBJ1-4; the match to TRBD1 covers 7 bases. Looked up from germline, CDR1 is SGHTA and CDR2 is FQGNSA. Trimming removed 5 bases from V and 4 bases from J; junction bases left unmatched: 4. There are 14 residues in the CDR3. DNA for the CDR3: TGTGCCAGCAGCCAGACAGGGAATAATGAAAAACTGTTTTTT. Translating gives CASSQTGNNEKLFF.

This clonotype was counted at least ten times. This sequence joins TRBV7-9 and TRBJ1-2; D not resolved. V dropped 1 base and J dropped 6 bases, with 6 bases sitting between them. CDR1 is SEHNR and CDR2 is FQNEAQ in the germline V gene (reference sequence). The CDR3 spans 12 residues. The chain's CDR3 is CASSLGGDGYTF. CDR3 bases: TGTGCCAGCAGCTTAGGTGGGGATGGCTACACCTTC.

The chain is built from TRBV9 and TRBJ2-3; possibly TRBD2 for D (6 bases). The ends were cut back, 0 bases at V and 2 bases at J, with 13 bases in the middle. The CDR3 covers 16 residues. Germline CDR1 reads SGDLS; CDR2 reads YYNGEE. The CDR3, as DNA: TGTGCCAGCAGCGTAGTTTTTGGGGGACTCACAGATACGCAGTATTTT. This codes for CASSVVFGGLTDTQYF.

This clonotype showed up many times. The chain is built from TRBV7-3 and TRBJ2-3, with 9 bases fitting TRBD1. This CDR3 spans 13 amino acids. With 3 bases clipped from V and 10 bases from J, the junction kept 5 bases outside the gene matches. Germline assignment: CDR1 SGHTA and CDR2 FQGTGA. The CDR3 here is CASSFSGQGPQYF. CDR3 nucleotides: TGTGCCAGCAGCTTCTCCGGACAGGGGCCGCAGTATTTT.

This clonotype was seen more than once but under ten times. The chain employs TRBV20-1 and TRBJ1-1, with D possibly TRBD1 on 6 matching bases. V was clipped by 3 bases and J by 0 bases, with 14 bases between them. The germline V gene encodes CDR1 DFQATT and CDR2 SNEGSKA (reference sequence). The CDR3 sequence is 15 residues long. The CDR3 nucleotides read TGCAGTGCTAGTCGGACAGTAACAATGAACACTGAAGCTTTCTTT. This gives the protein CSASRTVTMNTEAFF.

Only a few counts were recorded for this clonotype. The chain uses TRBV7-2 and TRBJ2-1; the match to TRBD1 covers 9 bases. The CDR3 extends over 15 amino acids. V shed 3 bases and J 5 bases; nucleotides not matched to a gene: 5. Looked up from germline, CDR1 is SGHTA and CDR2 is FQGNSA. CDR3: CASSFYRGLNNEQFF. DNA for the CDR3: TGTGCCAGCAGCTTTTACAGGGGGCTAAACAATGAGCAGTTCTTC.

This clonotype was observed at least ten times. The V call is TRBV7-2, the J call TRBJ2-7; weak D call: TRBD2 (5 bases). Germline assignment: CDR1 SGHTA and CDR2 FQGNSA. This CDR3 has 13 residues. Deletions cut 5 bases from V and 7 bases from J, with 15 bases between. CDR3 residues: CASSPRREWEQYF. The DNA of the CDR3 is TGTGCCAGCAGCCCCCGTCGGGAATGGGAGCAGTACTTC.

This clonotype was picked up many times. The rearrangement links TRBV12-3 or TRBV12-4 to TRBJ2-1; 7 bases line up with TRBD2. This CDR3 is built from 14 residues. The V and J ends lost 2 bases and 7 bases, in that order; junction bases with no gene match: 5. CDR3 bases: TGTGCCAGCAGTTTATCTGGGGGGGGTAATGAGCAGTTCTTC. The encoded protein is CASSLSGGGNEQFF.

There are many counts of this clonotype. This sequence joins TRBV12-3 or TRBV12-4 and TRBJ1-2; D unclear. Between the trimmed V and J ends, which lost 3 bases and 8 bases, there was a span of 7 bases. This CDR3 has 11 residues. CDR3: CASSLSGGYTF. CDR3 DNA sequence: TGTGCCAGCAGTTTGTCGGGCGGCTACACCTTC.

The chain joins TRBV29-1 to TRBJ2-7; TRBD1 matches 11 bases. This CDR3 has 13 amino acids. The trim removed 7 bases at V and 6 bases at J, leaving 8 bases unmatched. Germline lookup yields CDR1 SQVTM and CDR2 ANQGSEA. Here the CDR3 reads CSGGTGTGGEQYF. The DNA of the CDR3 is TGCAGCGGAGGGACCGGGACAGGGGGCGAGCAGTACTTC.

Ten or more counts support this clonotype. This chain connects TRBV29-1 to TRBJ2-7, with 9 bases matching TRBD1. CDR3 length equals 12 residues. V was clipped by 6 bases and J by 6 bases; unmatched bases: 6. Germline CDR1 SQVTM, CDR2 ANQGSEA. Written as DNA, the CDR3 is TGCAGCGTAGGGACAGGGAAGGGCGAGCAGTACTTC. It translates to CSVGTGKGEQYF.

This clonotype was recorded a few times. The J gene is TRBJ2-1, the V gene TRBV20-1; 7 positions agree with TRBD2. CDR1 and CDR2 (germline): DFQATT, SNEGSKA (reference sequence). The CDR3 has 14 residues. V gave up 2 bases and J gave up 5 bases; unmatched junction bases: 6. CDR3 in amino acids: CSARSGGRDNEQFF. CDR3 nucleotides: TGCAGTGCTAGATCTGGCGGGAGAGACAATGAGCAGTTCTTC.

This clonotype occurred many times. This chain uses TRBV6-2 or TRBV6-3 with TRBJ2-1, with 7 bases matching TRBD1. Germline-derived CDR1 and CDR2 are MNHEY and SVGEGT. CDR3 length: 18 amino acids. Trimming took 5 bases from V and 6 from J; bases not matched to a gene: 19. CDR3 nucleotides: TGTGCCAGCAGTAGACCCACGCGTGGACAGGCTCGAGTCAATGAGCAGTTCTTC. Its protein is CASSRPTRGQARVNEQFF.

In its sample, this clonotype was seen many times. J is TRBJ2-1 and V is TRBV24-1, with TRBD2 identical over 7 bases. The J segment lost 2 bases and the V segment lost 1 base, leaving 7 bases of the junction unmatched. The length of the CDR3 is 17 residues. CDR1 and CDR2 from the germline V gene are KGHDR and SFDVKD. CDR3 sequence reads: CATSDFSRGSPYNEQFF. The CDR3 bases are TGTGCCACCAGTGATTTCTCGCGGGGGAGTCCCTACAATGAGCAGTTCTTC.

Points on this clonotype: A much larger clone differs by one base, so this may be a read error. The CDR3 nucleotides are TGCAGTGCGCCCCAGGGGGGGATACCCAAGCAGTTCTTC. Its protein product is CSAPQGGIPKQFF. This chain links TRBV20-1 with TRBJ2-1, with D possibly called TRBD1 or TRBD2 (7 bases each). In germline, CDR1 is DFQATT, CDR2 SNEGSKA (reference sequence). The CDR3 totals 13 residues. V was trimmed by 6 bases and J by 11 bases, leaving 20 bases between them.

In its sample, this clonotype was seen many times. CDR3 in amino acids: CAWTGLGGNEQFF. The CDR3 DNA sequence: TGTGCCTGGACGGGACTAGGAGGCAATGAGCAGTTCTTC. The rearrangement uses TRBV30 and TRBJ2-1, with TRBD2 identical over 8 bases. This CDR3 comprises 13 residues. Trimming took 4 bases from V and 6 from J; bases not matched to a gene: 5. Germline V gene data show CDR1 as GTSNPN and CDR2 as SVGIG (reference sequence).

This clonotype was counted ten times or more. CDR3 coding DNA: TGTGCCAGCACACCAGGGGGCAGGACAGATACGCAGTATTTT. Translating gives CASTPGGRTDTQYF. The rearrangement uses TRBV28 and TRBJ2-3; 8 positions match TRBD1. V shed 7 bases, J shed 3 bases, and the junction held 6 bases outside the gene matches. Germline V gives CDR1 MDHEN, CDR2 SYDVKM. This CDR3 is 14 amino acids long. Filled out from reference TRBV28 and TRBJ2-3, the complete variable domain reads DVKVTQSSRYLVKRTGEKVFLECVQDMDHENMFWYRQDPGLGLRLIYFSYDVKMKEKGDIPEGYSVSREKKERFSLILESASTNQTSMYLCASTPGGRTDTQYFGPGTRLTVL.

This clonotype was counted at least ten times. CDR3 sequence reads: CASSYSDRAEAKNIQYF. The CDR3 region has the DNA TGTGCCAGCAGTTACTCCGACAGGGCTGAGGCCAAAAACATTCAGTACTTC. The chain couples TRBV6-6 to TRBJ2-4; TRBD1 aligns across 7 bases. Germline CDR1 MNHNY, CDR2 SVGAGI (reference sequence). This CDR3 is 17 amino acids long. The V segment lost 0 bases and the J segment 1 base; nucleotides outside the gene matches: 6.

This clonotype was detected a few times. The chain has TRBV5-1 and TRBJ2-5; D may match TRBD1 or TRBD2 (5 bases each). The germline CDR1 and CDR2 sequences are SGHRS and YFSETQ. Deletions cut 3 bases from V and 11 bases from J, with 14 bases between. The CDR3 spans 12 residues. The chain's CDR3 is CASSSLRGVQYF. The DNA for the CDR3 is TGCGCCAGCAGCTCGCTCCGGGGCGTTCAGTACTTC.

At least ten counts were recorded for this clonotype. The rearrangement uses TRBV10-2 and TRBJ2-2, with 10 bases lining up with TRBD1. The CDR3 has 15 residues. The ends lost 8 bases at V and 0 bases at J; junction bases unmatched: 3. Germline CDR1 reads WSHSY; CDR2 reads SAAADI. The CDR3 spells CASGGQGTNTGELFF. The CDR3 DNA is TGCGCCAGCGGGGGACAGGGGACGAACACCGGGGAGCTGTTTTTT.

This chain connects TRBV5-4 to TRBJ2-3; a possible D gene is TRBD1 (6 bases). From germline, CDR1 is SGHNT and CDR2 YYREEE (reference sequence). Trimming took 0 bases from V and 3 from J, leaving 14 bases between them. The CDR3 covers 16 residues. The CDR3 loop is CASSLAPGAVTDTQYF. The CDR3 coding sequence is TGTGCCAGCAGCTTGGCCCCAGGGGCTGTAACAGATACGCAGTATTTT. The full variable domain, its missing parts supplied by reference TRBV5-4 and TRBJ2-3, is ETGVTQSPTHLIKTRGQQVTLRCSSQSGHNTVSWYQQALGQGPQFIFQYYREEENGRGNFPPRFSGLQFPNYSSELNVNALELDDSALYLCASSLAPGAVTDTQYFGPGTRLTVL.

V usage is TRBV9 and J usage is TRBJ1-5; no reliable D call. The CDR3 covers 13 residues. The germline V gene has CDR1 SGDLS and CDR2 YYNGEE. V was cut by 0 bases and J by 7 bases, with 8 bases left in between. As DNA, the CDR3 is TGTGCCAGCAGCGTAGATGTAAGGCAGCCCCAGCATTTT. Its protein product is CASSVDVRQPQHF.

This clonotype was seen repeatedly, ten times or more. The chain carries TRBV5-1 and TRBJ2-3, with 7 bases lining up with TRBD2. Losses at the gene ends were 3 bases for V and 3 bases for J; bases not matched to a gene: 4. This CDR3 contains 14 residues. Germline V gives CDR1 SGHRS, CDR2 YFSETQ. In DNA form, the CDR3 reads TGCGCCAGCAGCTCCGGACTAGAAACAGATACGCAGTATTTT. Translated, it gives CASSSGLETDTQYF.

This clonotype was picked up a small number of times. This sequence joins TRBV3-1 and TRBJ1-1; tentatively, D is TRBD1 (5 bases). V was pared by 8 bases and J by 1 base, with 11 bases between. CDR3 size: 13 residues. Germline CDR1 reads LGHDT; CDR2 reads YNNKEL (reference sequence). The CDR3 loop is CASRSGTNTEAFF. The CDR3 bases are TGTGCCAGCCGATCCGGGACGAACACTGAAGCTTTCTTT.

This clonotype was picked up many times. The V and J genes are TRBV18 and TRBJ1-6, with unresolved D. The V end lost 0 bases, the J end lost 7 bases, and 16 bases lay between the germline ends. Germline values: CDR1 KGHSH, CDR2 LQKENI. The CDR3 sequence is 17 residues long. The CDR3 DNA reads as TGTGCCAGCTCACCACCGAGATCGGGGAAGTTGAATTCACCCCTCCACTTT. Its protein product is CASSPPRSGKLNSPLHF.

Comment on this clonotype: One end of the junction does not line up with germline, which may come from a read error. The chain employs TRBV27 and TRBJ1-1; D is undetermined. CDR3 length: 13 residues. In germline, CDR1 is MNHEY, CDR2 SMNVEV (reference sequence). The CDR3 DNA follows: TGTGTCAGCAGCAACCAACAGAACACTGAAGCTTTCTTT. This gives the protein CVSSNQQNTEAFF.